The 13 T cell receptor beta chains below were found in one sample sequenced in a study of cytomegalovirus exposure and HLA in healthy donors. PCR used 60 Vbeta primers and 13 Jbeta primers. The assay was immunoSEQ multiplex PCR, and TCRdb's table has in-frame clones only and misses some. The sample table sets out approximately 58,000 clones. Input material: PBMCs. The origin of the receptors is a man aged 25-45 years in good health and CMV-seropositive.

The chain uses TRBV19 and TRBJ1-2, with unresolved D. In germline, CDR1 is LNHDA, CDR2 SQIVND (reference sequence). V was clipped by 4 bases and J by 3 bases, with 15 bases between them. This CDR3 is 15 amino acids long. This CDR3 is CASSTPGKADYGYTF. The CDR3 nucleotides read TGTGCCAGTAGTACCCCGGGAAAGGCGGACTATGGCTACACCTTC.

The chain is built from TRBV2 and TRBJ2-5; 7 nucleotides align to TRBD2. This CDR3 comprises 13 residues. Germline V gene lookup returns CDR1 SNHLY and CDR2 FYNNEI. J lost 11 bases, V lost 2 bases, and 8 bases had no gene match. CDR3 loop: CASSEMRAREQYF. CDR3 DNA sequence: TGTGCCAGCAGTGAAATGAGAGCGCGGGAGCAGTACTTC. Using reference TRBV2 and TRBJ2-5 for the parts outside the CDR3, the full variable domain is EPEVTQTPSHQVTQMGQEVILRCVPISNHLYFYWYRQILGQKVEFLVSFYNNEISEKSEIFDDQFSVERPDGSNFTLKIRSTKLEDSAMYFCASSEMRAREQYFGPGTRLLVL.

The V gene is TRBV4-1, the J gene TRBJ2-7, with 11 positions matching TRBD2. The length of the CDR3 is 16 residues. The germline V gene has CDR1 MGHRA and CDR2 YSYEKL. V shed 4 bases and J 0 bases; nucleotides not matched to a gene: 5. DNA for the CDR3: TGCGCCAGCAGCCGCCAGACTAGCGGGGCCTCCTACGAGCAGTACTTC. It is translated as CASSRQTSGASYEQYF.

The genes are TRBV25-1 and TRBJ1-6, with D possibly being TRBD1 (6 bases). Germline V gene data show CDR1 as MGHDK and CDR2 as SYGVNS. Deletions cut 8 bases from V and 10 bases from J, with 21 bases between. The CDR3 loop spans 15 amino acids. CDR3 loop: CASPNWVSTGSPLHF. CDR3 coding DNA: TGTGCCAGCCCTAATTGGGTATCGACAGGATCACCCCTCCACTTT.

The CDR3 reads CASSFGTDQRGNTIYF. The CDR3 DNA follows: TGTGCCAGCAGCTTCGGGACAGATCAACGAGGAAACACCATATATTTT. This chain uses TRBV7-3 with TRBJ1-3; 7 nucleotides match TRBD1. Germline CDR1 SGHTA, CDR2 FQGTGA. The CDR3 is made up of 16 amino acids. V was pared by 3 bases and J by 4 bases, with 9 bases of the junction left unmatched.

The chain carries TRBV11-3 and TRBJ2-7, with 10 positions matching TRBD1. CDR1 is SGHNT and CDR2 is YENEEA in the germline V gene. CDR3 size: 15 residues. The ends lost 5 bases at V and 4 bases at J; junction bases unmatched: 8. CDR3 sequence reads: CASSLGTGAWYEQYF. CDR3 bases: TGTGCCAGCAGCCTCGGGACAGGGGCGTGGTACGAGCAGTACTTC. The full variable domain, in which reference TRBV11-3 and TRBJ2-7 provide the parts outside the CDR3, is EAGVVQSPRYKIIEKKQPVAFWCNPISGHNTLYWYLQNLGQGPELLIRYENEEAVDDSQLPKDRFSAERLKGVDSTLKIQPAELGDSAVYLCASSLGTGAWYEQYFGPGTRLTVT.

About this clone itself: Other DNA sequences within the sample encode an identical CDR3. The rearrangement links TRBV29-1 to TRBJ2-1; 10 bases align to TRBD2. Losses at the gene ends were 5 bases for V and 1 base for J; bases not matched to a gene: 2. The CDR3 consists of 14 residues. Looked up from germline, CDR1 is SQVTM and CDR2 is ANQGSEA. CDR3 coding DNA: TGCAGCGTTCCGACTAGCGGGTCCTACAATGAGCAGTTCTTC. Residues: CSVPTSGSYNEQFF.

The rearrangement joins TRBV7-9 to TRBJ1-2; D is unresolved. The CDR3 has 17 amino acids. The V and J ends lost 4 bases and 1 base respectively, with 19 bases between them. Germline lookup yields CDR1 SEHNR and CDR2 FQNEAQ (reference sequence). This chain's CDR3 is CASSSISYPGYNYGYTF. The CDR3 DNA reads TGTGCCAGCAGCTCTATTTCATATCCGGGTTATAACTATGGCTACACCTTC.

J is TRBJ2-7 and V is TRBV5-1; D is undetermined. This CDR3 contains 13 residues. CDR1 and CDR2 from the germline V gene are SGHRS and YFSETQ. V was clipped by 2 bases and J by 4 bases, with 10 bases between them. CDR3 DNA sequence: TGCGCCAGCAGCTTACCCAGTGTGTACGAGCAGTACTTC. Amino acid sequence: CASSLPSVYEQYF.

Notes on this clone: A junction end diverges from the germline sequence, so it may reflect a read error. J is TRBJ2-7 and V is TRBV7-7; D uncertain. The CDR3 length is 16 residues. Germline-derived CDR1 and CDR2 are SSHAT and FNYEAQ (reference sequence). CDR3 residues: CASSLAWQASSYEQYF. CDR3 DNA: TGTGCTAGCAGCTTAGCTTGGCAGGCAAGCTCCTACGAGCAGTACTTC.

CDR3 in amino acids: CSVVQGWTGELFF. The CDR3 bases are TGCAGCGTTGTTCAGGGGTGGACCGGGGAGCTGTTTTTT. V gene TRBV29-1 combines with J gene TRBJ2-2; D is possibly TRBD1 (6 bases). The ends were cut back, 4 bases at V and 5 bases at J, with 11 bases in the middle. In germline, CDR1 is SQVTM, CDR2 ANQGSEA. This CDR3 has 13 residues.

The chain joins TRBV7-8 to TRBJ2-6; weak D call: TRBD1 (6 bases). There are 17 residues in the CDR3. Germline CDR1 SGHVS, CDR2 FQNEAQ. The V end lost 0 bases, the J end lost 0 bases, and 9 bases lay between the germline ends. The CDR3 reads CASSLADRYSGANVLTF. CDR3 DNA: TGTGCCAGCAGCTTAGCGGACAGATACTCTGGGGCCAACGTCCTGACTTTC.

CDR3 DNA: TGCGCCAGCAGCCAAGATCAGGCCGATAGCTCCTACAATGAGCAGTTCTTC. Translation gives CASSQDQADSSYNEQFF. The chain links TRBV4-1 to TRBJ2-1; no clear D. Germline V CDR1 and CDR2: MGHRA, YSYEKL. V lost 0 bases to trimming and J lost 0 bases, with 12 bases between them. This CDR3 region has 17 residues.